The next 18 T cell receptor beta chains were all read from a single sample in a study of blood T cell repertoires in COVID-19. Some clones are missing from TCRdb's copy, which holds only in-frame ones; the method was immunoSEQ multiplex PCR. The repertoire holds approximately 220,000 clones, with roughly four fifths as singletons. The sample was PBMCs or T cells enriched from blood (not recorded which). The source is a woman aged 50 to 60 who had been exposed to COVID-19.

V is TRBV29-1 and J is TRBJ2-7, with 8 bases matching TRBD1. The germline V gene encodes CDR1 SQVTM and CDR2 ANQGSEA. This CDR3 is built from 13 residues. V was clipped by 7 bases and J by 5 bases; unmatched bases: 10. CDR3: CSASGTGGNEQYF. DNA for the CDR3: TGCAGCGCATCCGGGACAGGAGGGAACGAGCAGTACTTC.

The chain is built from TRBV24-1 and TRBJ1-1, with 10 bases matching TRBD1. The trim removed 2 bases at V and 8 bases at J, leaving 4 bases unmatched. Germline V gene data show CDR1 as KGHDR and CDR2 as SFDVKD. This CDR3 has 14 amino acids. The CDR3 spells CATSDSRDRGEAFF. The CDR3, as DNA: TGTGCCACCAGTGATTCCCGGGACAGGGGAGAAGCTTTCTTT.

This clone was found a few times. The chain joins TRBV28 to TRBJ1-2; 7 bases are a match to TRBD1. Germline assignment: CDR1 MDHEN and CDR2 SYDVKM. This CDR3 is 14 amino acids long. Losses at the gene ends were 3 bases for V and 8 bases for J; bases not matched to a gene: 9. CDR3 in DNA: TGTGCCAGCAGTTTTATGGACAGGATGGGGGGCTACACCTTC. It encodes CASSFMDRMGGYTF.

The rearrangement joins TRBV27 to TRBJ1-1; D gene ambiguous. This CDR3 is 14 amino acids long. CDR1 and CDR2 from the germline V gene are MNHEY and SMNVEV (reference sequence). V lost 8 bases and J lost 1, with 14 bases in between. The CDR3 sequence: CASLGRQANTEAFF. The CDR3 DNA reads TGTGCCAGCCTGGGGAGGCAGGCGAACACTGAAGCTTTCTTT.

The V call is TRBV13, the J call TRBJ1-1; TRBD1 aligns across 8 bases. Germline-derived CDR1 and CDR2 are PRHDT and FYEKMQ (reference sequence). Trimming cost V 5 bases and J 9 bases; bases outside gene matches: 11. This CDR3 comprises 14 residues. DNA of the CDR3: TGTGCCAGCAGCCCCAGAGGACAGGGAAATAAAGCTTTCTTT. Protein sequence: CASSPRGQGNKAFF.

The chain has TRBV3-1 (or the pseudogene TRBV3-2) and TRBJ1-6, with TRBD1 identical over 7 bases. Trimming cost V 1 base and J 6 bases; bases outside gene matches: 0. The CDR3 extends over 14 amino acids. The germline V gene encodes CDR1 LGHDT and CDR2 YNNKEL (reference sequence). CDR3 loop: CASSQGQGNSPLHF. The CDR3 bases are TGTGCCAGCAGCCAAGGACAGGGTAATTCACCCCTCCACTTT.

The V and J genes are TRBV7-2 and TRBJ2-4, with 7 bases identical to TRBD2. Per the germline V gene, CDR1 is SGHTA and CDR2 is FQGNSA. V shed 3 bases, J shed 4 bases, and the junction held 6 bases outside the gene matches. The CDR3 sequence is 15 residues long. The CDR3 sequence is CASSFEPGGKNIQYF. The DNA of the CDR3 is TGTGCCAGCAGCTTCGAACCGGGGGGAAAAAACATTCAGTACTTC.

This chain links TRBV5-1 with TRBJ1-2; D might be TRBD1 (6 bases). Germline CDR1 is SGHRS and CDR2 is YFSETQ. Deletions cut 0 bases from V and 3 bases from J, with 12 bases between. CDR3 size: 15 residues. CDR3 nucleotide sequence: TGCGCCAGCAGCTTGGTACAGGGTGGAGACTATGGCTACACCTTC. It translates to CASSLVQGGDYGYTF.

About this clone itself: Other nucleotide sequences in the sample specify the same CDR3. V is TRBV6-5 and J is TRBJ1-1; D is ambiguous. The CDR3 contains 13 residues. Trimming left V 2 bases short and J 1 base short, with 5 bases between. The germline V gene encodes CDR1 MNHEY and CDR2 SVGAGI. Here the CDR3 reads CASSYGRNTEAFF. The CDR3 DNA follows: TGTGCCAGCAGTTACGGGCGGAACACTGAAGCTTTCTTT.

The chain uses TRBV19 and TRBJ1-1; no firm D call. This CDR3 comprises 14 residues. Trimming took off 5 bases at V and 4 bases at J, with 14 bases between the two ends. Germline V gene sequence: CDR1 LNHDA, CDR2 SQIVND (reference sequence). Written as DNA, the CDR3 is TGTGCCAGTAGTCTCCCCGGGATGAGCACTGAAGCTTTCTTT. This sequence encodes CASSLPGMSTEAFF.

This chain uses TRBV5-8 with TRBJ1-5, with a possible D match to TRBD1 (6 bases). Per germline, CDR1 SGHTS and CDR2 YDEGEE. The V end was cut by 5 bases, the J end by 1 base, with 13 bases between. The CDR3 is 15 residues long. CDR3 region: CASSPGASSNQPQHF. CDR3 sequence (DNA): TGTGCCAGCAGTCCAGGGGCTTCGAGCAATCAGCCCCAGCATTTT.

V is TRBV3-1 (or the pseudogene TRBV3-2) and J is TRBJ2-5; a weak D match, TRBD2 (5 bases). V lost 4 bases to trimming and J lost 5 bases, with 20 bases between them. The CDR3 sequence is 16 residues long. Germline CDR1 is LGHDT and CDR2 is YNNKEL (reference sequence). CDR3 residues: CASSPTGDWVSETQYF. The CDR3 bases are TGTGCCAGCAGCCCGACCGGGGATTGGGTATCGGAGACCCAGTACTTC.

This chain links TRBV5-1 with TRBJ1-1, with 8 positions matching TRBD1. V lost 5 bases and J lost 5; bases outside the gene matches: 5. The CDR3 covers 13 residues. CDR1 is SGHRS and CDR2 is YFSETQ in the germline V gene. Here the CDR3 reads CASRPQGGTEAFF. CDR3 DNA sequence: TGCGCCAGCAGACCACAGGGGGGAACTGAAGCTTTCTTT.

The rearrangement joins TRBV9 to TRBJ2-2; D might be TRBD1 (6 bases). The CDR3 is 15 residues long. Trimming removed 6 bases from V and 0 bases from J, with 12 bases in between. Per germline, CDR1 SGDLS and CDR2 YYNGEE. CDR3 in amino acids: CASNPGTSNTGELFF. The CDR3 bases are TGTGCCAGCAACCCCGGGACATCGAACACCGGGGAGCTGTTTTTT.

The CDR3 DNA reads TGCGCCAGCAGCTTGGGGACAGGTCCTTTTGAAAAACTGTTTTTT. It encodes CASSLGTGPFEKLFF. V is TRBV5-1 and J is TRBJ1-4, with 7 nucleotides matching TRBD1. The CDR3 runs to 15 residues. Unmatched junction bases numbered 6, after V lost 0 bases and J lost 7 bases. Germline lookup yields CDR1 SGHRS and CDR2 YFSETQ.

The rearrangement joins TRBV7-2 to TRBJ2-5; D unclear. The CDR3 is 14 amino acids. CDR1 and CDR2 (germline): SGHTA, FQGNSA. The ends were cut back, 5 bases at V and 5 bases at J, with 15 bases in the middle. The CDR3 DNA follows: TGTGCCAGCAGCCCCTACTCGTCTAGGGAGACCCAGTACTTC. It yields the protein CASSPYSSRETQYF.

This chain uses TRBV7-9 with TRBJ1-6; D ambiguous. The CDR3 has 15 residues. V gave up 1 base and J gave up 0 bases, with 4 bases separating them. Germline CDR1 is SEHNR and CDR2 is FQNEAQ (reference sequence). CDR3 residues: CASSLDGSYNSPLHF. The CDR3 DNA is TGTGCCAGCAGCTTAGACGGCTCCTATAATTCACCCCTCCACTTT.

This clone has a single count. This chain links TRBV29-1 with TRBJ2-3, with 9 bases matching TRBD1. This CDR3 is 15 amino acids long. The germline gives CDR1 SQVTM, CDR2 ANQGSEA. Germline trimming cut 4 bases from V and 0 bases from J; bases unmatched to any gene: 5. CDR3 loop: CSVVDGQGSTDTQYF. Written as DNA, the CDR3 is TGCAGCGTTGTGGATGGACAGGGGAGCACAGATACGCAGTATTTT.